One sample yielded the 10 T cell receptor beta chains listed below, sequenced in a study of blood T cell repertoires in COVID-19. The protocol was immunoSEQ multiplex PCR, while the TCRdb copy is restricted to in-frame clones and leaves out a portion. The table lists roughly 15,000 clones, approximately 83% of them singletons. Sequenced input: peripheral blood. These receptor sequences come from a human donor in a cohort sampled during active COVID-19.

The chain uses TRBV5-1 and TRBJ2-2, with 8 bases identical to TRBD1. After removal of 2 bases from V and 1 base from J, the junction contained 4 bases not matched to a gene. The CDR3 contains 16 residues. Germline CDR1 and CDR2: SGHRS and YFSETQ. The DNA for the CDR3 is TGCGCCAGCAGCTTTGGACAGGGAAGGAACACCGGGGAGCTGTTTTTT. As protein: CASSFGQGRNTGELFF.

The chain has TRBV3-1 (or the pseudogene TRBV3-2) and TRBJ1-6; D might be TRBD1 (5 bases). CDR1 LGHDT and CDR2 YNNKEL come from the germline V gene (reference sequence). V shed 4 bases and J shed 11 bases, with 12 bases lying between them. The CDR3 loop spans 13 amino acids. CDR3 amino acids: CASSPPKGAPLHF. The CDR3 DNA reads as TGTGCCAGCAGCCCCCCCAAAGGGGCACCCCTCCACTTT.

The rearrangement uses TRBV11-1 and TRBJ1-6; D uncertain. The CDR3 has 14 amino acids. Germline V gene lookup returns CDR1 SGHAT and CDR2 FQDESV (reference sequence). The V end lost 1 base, the J end lost 11 bases, and 12 bases lay between the germline ends. In nucleotides, the CDR3 is TGTGCCAGCAGCTTAGGGCCTGCTGGGCCACCCCTCCACTTT. It yields the protein CASSLGPAGPPLHF.

The rearrangement joins TRBV9 to TRBJ1-2, with a possible D match to TRBD1 (6 bases). Germline lookup yields CDR1 SGDLS and CDR2 YYNGEE. This CDR3 has 16 residues. V was pared by 4 bases and J by 5 bases, with 21 bases between. CDR3 sequence: CASSLTPLQGGYGYTF. The DNA for the CDR3 is TGTGCCAGCAGCCTTACCCCCCTACAGGGTGGTTATGGCTACACCTTC.

This clone has a handful of counts. This chain joins TRBV4-1 and TRBJ2-7, with TRBD2 matching 9 bases. The V gene's germline CDR1 is MGHRA and CDR2 YSYEKL. Trimming at V came to 4 bases and at J to 2 bases, leaving 3 bases not matched to a gene. This CDR3 has 14 residues. This CDR3 reads CASSLSGGTYEQYF. DNA of the CDR3: TGCGCCAGCAGCCTTAGCGGGGGAACCTACGAGCAGTACTTC.

The count of this clone is one. The V and J genes are TRBV7-2 and TRBJ2-7; D remains ambiguous. V gave up 4 bases and J gave up 1 base, with 11 bases separating them. This CDR3 has 14 amino acids. Germline V gene sequence: CDR1 SGHTA, CDR2 FQGNSA. In nucleotides, the CDR3 is TGTGCCAGCAGCTACCAAACCAGTTCCTACGAGCAGTACTTC. Protein: CASSYQTSSYEQYF.

This sequence joins TRBV18 and TRBJ2-1; the D gene is possibly TRBD1 (6 bases). The V gene lost 3 bases and the J gene lost 4 bases, with 13 bases spanning the gap. The CDR3 runs 15 residues. Germline V gene sequence: CDR1 KGHSH, CDR2 LQKENI. CDR3 sequence reads: CASSPYGTNYNEQFF. The CDR3, as DNA: TGTGCCAGCTCACCTTACGGGACAAATTACAATGAGCAGTTCTTC. Full variable domain (remainder filled in from reference TRBV18 and TRBJ2-1): NAGVMQNPRHLVRRRGQEARLRCSPMKGHSHVYWYRQLPEEGLKFMVYLQKENIIDESGMPKERFSAEFPKEGPSILRIQQVVRGDSAAYFCASSPYGTNYNEQFFGPGTRLTVL.

This clone was picked up one time. The V and J genes are TRBV12-3 or TRBV12-4 and TRBJ1-1; no definite D call. CDR3 size: 11 residues. The V end was cut by 5 bases, the J end by 7 bases, with 8 bases between. Here the CDR3 DNA reads TGTGCCAGCAGTCCCGGGATTGAAGCTTTCTTT. This codes for CASSPGIEAFF.

V usage is TRBV18 and J usage is TRBJ1-3; TRBD1 might be the D (5 bases). Trimming stripped 3 bases from V and 2 bases from J, with 14 bases between. Germline-derived CDR1 and CDR2 are KGHSH and LQKENI. The CDR3 is made up of 16 amino acids. CDR3 sequence: CASSPRRGETGNTIYF. In nucleotides, the CDR3 is TGTGCCAGCTCACCCCGTCGGGGGGAAACTGGAAACACCATATATTTT.

The chain uses TRBV24-1 and TRBJ2-2, with a possible D match to TRBD2 (5 bases). The CDR3 has 13 amino acids. The germline V and J ends were trimmed by 5 bases and 5 bases, with 8 bases remaining between them. The germline V gene encodes CDR1 KGHDR and CDR2 SFDVKD. The CDR3 loop reads CATSVPGTGELFF. In nucleotides, the CDR3 is TGTGCCACCAGTGTACCGGGGACCGGGGAGCTGTTTTTT.